These T cell receptor beta chains were read from a single sample in a study of T cell changes during pregnancy in multiple sclerosis. Method: immunoSEQ multiplex PCR; TCRdb's copy keeps in-frame clones and lacks some. The data contain tens of thousands of clones, about 90% of them singletons. The source was CD4+ T cells from peripheral blood mononuclear cells, collected in the first trimester of pregnancy. All receptors come from a female donor with multiple sclerosis, enrolled in a pregnancy study. Each CDR3 is given with its conserved first and last residue. Fields, in order: CDR3 protein, V gene, J gene.

CASPPTSGAQETQYF	TRBV27	TRBJ2-5
CASSSTPGLAANNEQFF	TRBV11-1	TRBJ2-1
CASSLGAAMNTEAFF	TRBV5-1	TRBJ1-1
CATSRDLVSSYEQYF	TRBV15	TRBJ2-7
CASSLWVKGTGELFF	TRBV28	TRBJ2-2
CALRTSGSDTDTQYF	TRBV10-3	TRBJ2-3
CASSLYRQQGNTIYF	TRBV28	TRBJ1-3
CASSLGAAVLPNEQFF	TRBV28	TRBJ2-1
CASSLGTAQNYGYTF	TRBV11-1	TRBJ1-2
CASSEALPVNTEAFF	TRBV2	TRBJ1-1
CASSSRTSGKAYEQYF	TRBV5-6	TRBJ2-7
CASSLDRGREKLFF	TRBV7-9	TRBJ1-4
CASSLRLDADTQYF	TRBV5-1	TRBJ2-3
CAISDPGTEYTDTQYF	TRBV10-3	TRBJ2-3
CASSTEGATNEKLFF	TRBV7-2	TRBJ1-4
CASTSTGLHTEAFF	TRBV28	TRBJ1-1
CASSFPHLLAGGSNEQFF	TRBV28	TRBJ2-1
CASTLGPSGFYEQYF	TRBV5-1	TRBJ2-7
CASSIVGRTGRQFF	TRBV19	TRBJ2-1
CASSLGSGVSGRARYEQYF	TRBV7-8	TRBJ2-7
CASSLGQGTDYGYTF	TRBV19	TRBJ1-2
CASSQEPAPLAGLAKNIQYF	TRBV4-3	TRBJ2-4
CASSGTASLTGELFF	TRBV2	TRBJ2-2
CASSPSGGGSYEQYF	TRBV7-2	TRBJ2-7
CASSPPTGLGYGYTF	TRBV27	TRBJ1-2
CASSLPRDSHYEQYF	TRBV5-1	TRBJ2-7
CASSPANSYNGYTF	TRBV27	TRBJ1-2
CATLGEGSSYNEQFF	TRBV28	TRBJ2-1
CASSHSSGVLFF	TRBV5-6	TRBJ2-1
CATSKQATGNTIYF	TRBV15	TRBJ1-3
CASRYTSGFTDTQYF	TRBV6-5	TRBJ2-3
CASSGPRGLRGRETQYF	TRBV5-4	TRBJ2-5
CASRLAGGASMNTEAFF	TRBV7-2	TRBJ1-1
CASSIETGENSPLHF	TRBV19	TRBJ1-6
CASSFRTGQGEQYF	TRBV7-2	TRBJ2-7
CASSLGQGIGETQYF	TRBV5-1	TRBJ2-5
CASSLLQGNSPLHF	TRBV11-1	TRBJ1-6
CASSGGQGREQFF	TRBV2	TRBJ2-1
CASSYGLAGGAETQYF	TRBV5-1	TRBJ2-5
CASSLAGQSGQETQYF	TRBV5-1	TRBJ2-5
CASSGRGGNYGYTF	TRBV9	TRBJ1-2
CASRGGGLNTEAFF	TRBV28	TRBJ1-1
CASSVGTGDEQYF	TRBV9	TRBJ2-7
CASSLLPGMNTEAFF	TRBV7-3	TRBJ1-1
CASSRTSVPGELFF	TRBV4-3	TRBJ2-2
CASTDRTGGGQPQHF	TRBV7-2	TRBJ1-5
CASRQGGQNSYEQYF	TRBV14	TRBJ2-7
CSVEDRSSGNTIYF	TRBV29-1	TRBJ1-3
CASSSRKGAPEAFF	TRBV6-1	TRBJ1-1
CASSFLRNTGELFF	TRBV7-8	TRBJ2-2